The present entry profiles one TCR beta chain with its context. This entry belongs to a study of control samples from healthy donors and cancer patients. Libraries were prepared by immunoSEQ multiplex PCR; TCRdb keeps only in-frame clonotypes and omits some of them. The sample holds about 160,000 clones, over 90% seen once. Germline-derived CDR1 and CDR2 are SGHVS and FQNEAQ. V lost 4 bases to trimming and J lost 7 bases, with 11 bases between them. The CDR3 has 13 amino acids. The TCR sequence derives from a woman under 40 in good health. The chain employs TRBV7-8 and TRBJ1-5; D ambiguous. Sample: blood. The CDR3 region is CASSYSPKQPQHF. DNA of the CDR3: TGTGCCAGCAGCTATTCTCCCAAACAGCCCCAGCATTTT.